These T cell receptor beta chains were read from a single sample in a study of T-cell memory formation after mild COVID-19. MiXCR, applied by TCRdb to the 5' RACE reads, yields one record per CDR3 protein. The sample has hundreds of thousands of distinct CDR3 sequences, 25% to 30% seen once. Sequenced sample: PBMCs or a T cell subset sorted from them (not recorded which). The receptors were gathered from an adult woman who had mild COVID-19 (a few samples of this study predate the infection). Cell type and time point are not known. The CDR3 runs from the conserved cysteine through the conserved F or W. A D gene is named only where the DNA matches it firmly. For some rows the clone size is stated as once, few or many, or as a class when expanded; others skip it.

d_gene | j_gene | abundance | v_gene | CDR3nt | CDR3aa
TRBD2 | TRBJ2-1 | . | TRBV20-1 | TGCAGTGCTCTAGCGGGAGTGAGGAATGAGCAGTTCTTC | CSALAGVRNEQFF
. | TRBJ2-1 | . | TRBV7-2 | TGTGCCAGCAGCTTAGAACCCGTTAAGGGCGAGCAGTTCTTC | CASSLEPVKGEQFF
TRBD1 | TRBJ1-1 | few | TRBV7-2 | TGTGCCAGCAGCGTATGGACAGGGAGGGTCACTGAAGCTTTCTTT | CASSVWTGRVTEAFF
. | TRBJ2-3 | few | TRBV18 | TGTGCCAGCTCACCACCGGGGATGACAGATACGCAGTATTTT | CASSPPGMTDTQYF
. | TRBJ2-2 | . | TRBV12-3/TRBV12-4 | TGTGCCAGCAGTTTTAGGCCGTACACCGGGGAGCTGTTTTTT | CASSFRPYTGELFF
TRBD1 | TRBJ1-2 | . | TRBV20-1 | TGCAGTGCAAAGGACAGGTCTGGCTACACCTTC | CSAKDRSGYTF
TRBD1 | TRBJ2-7 | . | TRBV18 | TGTGCCAGCTCACCGCGGACAGGAGGCCACGAGCAGTACTTC | CASSPRTGGHEQYF
. | TRBJ2-2 | few | TRBV2 | TGTGCCAGCAGTGAGGGCCAGGTGCCCGGGGAGCTGTTTTTT | CASSEGQVPGELFF
TRBD2 | TRBJ2-3 | . | TRBV7-9 | TGTGCCAGCAGCCTCCTTCCGGGGGGGGAGGATACGCAGTATTTT | CASSLLPGGEDTQYF
TRBD1 | TRBJ2-2 | . | TRBV11-1 | TGTGCCAGCAGCCCCCGGGACAGGCGATCGAACACCGGGGAGCTGTTTTTT | CASSPRDRRSNTGELFF
TRBD1 | TRBJ2-3 | few | TRBV5-1 | TGCGCCAGCAGCGCCCGGGACAGGGGTACAGATACGCAGTATTTT | CASSARDRGTDTQYF
. | TRBJ1-5 | . | TRBV28 | TGTGCCAGCAGTTCGGGGGTGAGTGGAAGCAATCAGCCCCAGCATTTT | CASSSGVSGSNQPQHF
. | TRBJ2-3 | many | TRBV7-9 | TGTGCCAGCAGCTTAGTGGCAGATACGCAGTATTTT | CASSLVADTQYF
. | TRBJ1-1 | . | TRBV2 | TGTGCCAGCATCTCACAACCCCAGGGCATGAACACTGAAGCTTTCTTT | CASISQPQGMNTEAFF
. | TRBJ2-5 | . | TRBV5-1 | TGCGCCAGCAGCTTGGATGGTCTCAGCACAGAGACCCAGTACTTC | CASSLDGLSTETQYF
. | TRBJ2-7 | . | TRBV9 | TGTGCCAGCAGCGTAGGCGGCGGGACCACCTACGAGCAGTACTTC | CASSVGGGTTYEQYF
. | TRBJ1-3 | few | TRBV9 | TGTGCCAGCAGCTCGGGACTGAGCTCTGGAAACACCATATATTTT | CASSSGLSSGNTIYF
TRBD1 | TRBJ2-5 | few | TRBV5-1 | TGCGCCAGCAGCATGCAGACAGGGACGGAGACCCAGTACTTC | CASSMQTGTETQYF
. | TRBJ2-3 | few | TRBV12-5 | TGTGCTAGTGGTTCCCCCCTACTCCGTCGCACAGATACGCAGTATTTT | CASGSPLLRRTDTQYF
. | TRBJ1-2 | . | TRBV4-1 | TGCGCCAGCAGCCTCTTGCTCGTCGGTGGAAATGGCTACACCTTC | CASSLLLVGGNGYTF
. | TRBJ1-2 | . | TRBV29-1 | TGCAGCGTTGATCTGAACTATGGCTACACCTTC | CSVDLNYGYTF
TRBD2 | TRBJ2-1 | . | TRBV29-1 | TGCAGCGTTGAGGAGGGAGGGCCCTTATATGAGCAGTTCTTC | CSVEEGGPLYEQFF
. | TRBJ2-7 | few | TRBV15 | TGTGCCACCAGCAGCGGCTTGAAACCCTACGAGCAGTACTTC | CATSSGLKPYEQYF
TRBD2 | TRBJ2-1 | few | TRBV9 | TGTGCCAGCAGCGTAGGGGCTAGCGGGGGAGCCGTAAATGAGCAGTTCTTC | CASSVGASGGAVNEQFF
. | TRBJ1-1 | . | TRBV5-1 | TGCGCCAGCAGCTTGGCGGCGGGGGGCGCTGAAGCTTTCTTT | CASSLAAGGAEAFF
TRBD2 | TRBJ2-1 | . | TRBV27 | TGTGCCAGCAGTTTTAGCGGGAGGGCCAATGAGCAGTTCTTC | CASSFSGRANEQFF
. | TRBJ2-2 | many | TRBV6-6 | TGTGCCAGCAGCACCGGGACCAACACCGGGGAGCTGTTTTTT | CASSTGTNTGELFF